One T cell receptor beta chain is described in this entry. Using immunoSEQ multiplex PCR, the repertoire was profiled, and TCRdb retains in-frame clones only, with some absent. This sample yields about 100,000 clones, of which around 90% are seen a single time; around 6.9% belongs to the top ten. The sample is drawn from a study of blood T cell repertoires in COVID-19. The overall study: COVID-19 samples from acute and convalescent phases originated in the United States, Italy and Spain. From T cells, B-cell-depleted T cells, or PBMCs came the material, which was cDNA or gDNA.

CDR1 and CDR2 (germline): SGHNT, YENEEA. V gave up 10 bases and J gave up 7 bases, with 14 bases separating them. The CDR3 consists of 13 residues. The sequencing input was peripheral blood. This chain uses TRBV11-3 with TRBJ1-6; no clear D gene. This TCR was sampled from an older woman with acute or convalescent COVID-19. The CDR3 coding sequence is TGTGCCACCCGATACAGATACAATTCACCCCTCCACTTT. Translation: CATRYRYNSPLHF.